This TCR beta chain originates from a study of cytomegalovirus exposure and HLA in healthy donors. The method was immunoSEQ multiplex PCR; TCRdb's version includes in-frame clones alone and lacks a portion of them. The sample shows under 250,000 clones, around 90% of them seen only once. A remark on this clone: What it recognizes is unknown.

General study findings and limits: While the bulk of TCR sequences proved rare, some public TCRs turned up in many donors. Subsequent analysis found a tendency for first-cohort TCR clusters to co-occur within the approximately 130 validation repertoires. As confirmed in vitro, three CMV-associated chains were specific for CMV antigens.

Sequenced sample: PBMCs. The TCR comes from a woman aged 18-29 years in good health and CMV-seronegative.

In DNA form, the CDR3 reads TGTGCCAGCAGCTTGGTACTCGGGGGAGGGCCAATGTACAATGAGCAGTTCTTC. Amino acids: CASSLVLGGGPMYNEQFF. V and J are TRBV5-6 and TRBJ2-1, with 7 bases aligning to TRBD2. This CDR3 has 18 residues. Trimming cost V 0 bases and J 4 bases; bases outside gene matches: 13. Per the germline V gene, CDR1 is SGHDT and CDR2 is YYEEEE.